This TCR beta chain originates from a study of a mutant IDH1 vaccine in newly diagnosed glioma. TCRdb keeps only in-frame clones here, not all; method: immunoSEQ multiplex PCR. The table includes about 32,000 clones, about 73% detected once. Time point denoted: week 11, during vaccination. Topical imiquimod was applied with each vaccine dose, which held 300 ug of mutant IDH1 20-mer peptide. CDR3 length equals 15 residues. Per germline, CDR1 SGDLS and CDR2 YYNGEE. V was trimmed by 2 bases and J by 1 base, leaving 9 bases between them. This clone was counted once. Its antigen is still unknown. The sequence was obtained from a man aged 30 to 45 with glioma. The sequences come from PBMCs, collected from a glioma patient whose treatment included an IDH1 peptide vaccine. J is TRBJ2-2 and V is TRBV9, with D unresolved. The CDR3 here is CASSVTTQNTGELFF. DNA of the CDR3: TGTGCCAGCAGCGTGACGACACAGAACACCGGGGAGCTGTTTTTT. The whole variable domain, filled in from reference TRBV9 and TRBJ2-2, reads DSGVTQTPKHLITATGQRVTLRCSPRSGDLSVYWYQQSLDQGLQFLIQYYNGEERAKGNILERFSAQQFPDLHSELNLSSLELGDSALYFCASSVTTQNTGELFFGEGSRLTVL.